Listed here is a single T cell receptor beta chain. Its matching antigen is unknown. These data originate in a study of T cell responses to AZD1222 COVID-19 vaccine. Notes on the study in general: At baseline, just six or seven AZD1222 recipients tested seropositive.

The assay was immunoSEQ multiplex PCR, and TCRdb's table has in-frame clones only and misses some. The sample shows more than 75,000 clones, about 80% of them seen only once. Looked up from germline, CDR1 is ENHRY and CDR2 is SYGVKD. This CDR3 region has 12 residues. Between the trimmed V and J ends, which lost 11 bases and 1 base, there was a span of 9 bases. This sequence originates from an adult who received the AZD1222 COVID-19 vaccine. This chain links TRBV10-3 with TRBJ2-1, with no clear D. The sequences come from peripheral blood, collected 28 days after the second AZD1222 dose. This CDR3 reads CASVGSYNEQFF. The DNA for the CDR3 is TGTGCCTCAGTAGGGTCCTACAATGAGCAGTTCTTC.